This TCR beta chain appears in the sequencing data of a study of PD-L1 blockade in urothelial cancer. Study context: Researchers looked at the blood 3 weeks (second dose) and 6 weeks after treatment began. Blood samples contained a median around 130,000 T cells.

The CDR3 loop spans 14 amino acids. Germline V gene sequence: CDR1 GTSNPN, CDR2 SVGIG (reference sequence). Trimming pared 0 bases from V and 4 bases from J, leaving 12 bases between. On this clone itself: Its antigen remains unidentified.

Stated time point: pretreatment peripheral blood. Findings and caveats of the study: Pretreatment clonality of the blood TCR repertoire below the median was predictive of superior survival. Tumor-associated clones in the blood of durable-benefit patients grew more at 3 weeks.

TCRdb keeps only in-frame clones here, not all; method: immunoSEQ multiplex PCR. Here the sample spans approximately 100,000 clones, roughly 90% being singletons. The sample consisted of PBMCs, taken around atezolizumab (anti-PD-L1) treatment. The gene calls are TRBV30 and TRBJ1-2; a weak D match, TRBD1 (5 bases). This receptor was obtained from a woman older than 75 with urothelial cancer. CDR3 in DNA: TGTGCCTGGAGTGTACGGCGGACACCCTATGGCTACACCTTC. Translation gives CAWSVRRTPYGYTF. Together with reference TRBV30 and TRBJ1-2, the CDR3 gives the full variable domain: SQTIHQWPATLVQPVGSPLSLECTVEGTSNPNLYWYRQAAGRGLQLLFYSVGIGQISSEVPQNLSASRPQDRQFILSSKKLLLSDSGFYLCAWSVRRTPYGYTFGSGTRLTVV.